The 5 T cell receptor beta chains below come from one sample, sequenced in a study of T cell repertoires in cytomegalovirus infection. TCRdb redid the calling of the reads with MiXCR, one entry per CDR3 protein. The sample yields about 530,000 distinct CDR3 sequences, more than 25% seen once. The sequencing input was PBMCs. The origin of the receptors is a human donor in good health (CMV status not recorded). Some clones in this sample may be carry-over from other donors' samples.

This sequence joins TRBV12-3 or TRBV12-4 and TRBJ2-1; 8 nucleotides agree with TRBD1. The trim removed 5 bases at V and 13 bases at J, leaving 13 bases unmatched. The CDR3 loop spans 14 amino acids. CDR3 DNA: TGTGCCAGCAGTCTACAAGAAACCGGGACAGGACAGTTCTTC. It is translated as CASSLQETGTGQFF.

The chain recombines TRBV6-6 with TRBJ2-7; either TRBD1 or TRBD2 may supply D (5 bases each). The CDR3 spans 12 residues. V lost 7 bases and J lost 0, with 7 bases in between. Germline CDR1 and CDR2: MNHNY and SVGAGI (reference sequence). In nucleotides, the CDR3 is TGTGCCAGCACAGGGAGCTCCTACGAGCAGTACTTC. This translates into CASTGSSYEQYF.

This clonotype was seen a few times. The chain joins TRBV6-5 to TRBJ2-1; 8 bases fit TRBD2. The CDR3 has 19 residues. The junction had 20 bases not matched to a gene; V was cut back by 5 bases and J by 5 bases. CDR1 and CDR2 from the germline V gene are MNHEY and SVGAGI. The DNA of the CDR3 is TGTGCCAGCAGTCCTACCCGACTACTAGCGGCCCATGGGGACAATGAGCAGTTCTTC. This sequence encodes CASSPTRLLAAHGDNEQFF.

This clonotype was seen more than once but under ten times. The chain uses TRBV4-3 and TRBJ2-2; D not certain. With 0 bases removed from V and 6 bases from J, the gap between germline ends came to 17 bases. Germline assignment: CDR1 LGHNA and CDR2 YSLEER. This CDR3 comprises 17 residues. The DNA for the CDR3 is TGCGCCAGCAGCCAAGAGCCCCCCCCGCTGGTGGCCGGGGAGCTGTTTTTT. Translating gives CASSQEPPPLVAGELFF.

This clonotype occurred a few times. The chain is built from TRBV12-3 or TRBV12-4 and TRBJ2-2; no reliable D call. This CDR3 region has 14 residues. V was pared by 3 bases and J by 1 base, with 6 bases between. The DNA for the CDR3 is TGTGCCAGCAGTTTGACCAGGAACACCGGGGAGCTGTTTTTT. It yields the protein CASSLTRNTGELFF.